Presented here are 9 T cell receptor beta chains from one specimen sequenced in a study of T cells in Graves' hyperthyroidism and ophthalmopathy. RNA transcripts served as the template for amplifying TCR beta CDR3 regions. In the first-round RT-PCR of the TCR CDR3, the HTBI primer set was used. MiXCR, run by TCRdb on the multiplex PCR reads, gives a single entry per CDR3 protein. The repertoire holds 650,000 to 800,000 distinct CDR3 sequences, with 45% as singletons. The sample comprised peripheral blood or thyroid tissue (not recorded which). The receptors were gathered from an adult man with Graves' disease, either hyperthyroidism or ophthalmopathy (not recorded which).

This clonotype was detected a few times. This rearrangement joins TRBV7-6 to TRBJ1-4; the D gene is possibly TRBD1 (6 bases). Between the trimmed V and J ends, which lost 8 bases and 5 bases, there was a span of 18 bases. This CDR3 comprises 15 residues. Per the germline V gene, CDR1 is SGHVS and CDR2 is FNYEAQ. The CDR3: CASGGGLGSNEKLFF. The CDR3 DNA reads as TGTGCCAGCGGGGGGGGCCTGGGATCAAATGAAAAACTGTTTTTT.

This clonotype has more than one count but fewer than ten. The chain is built from TRBV2 and TRBJ1-2; no firm D call. Germline lookup yields CDR1 SNHLY and CDR2 FYNNEI. There are 12 residues in the CDR3. V was trimmed by 6 bases and J by 8 bases, leaving 13 bases between them. The CDR3 DNA follows: TGTGCCAGCAGAAAGGAGGGAGGGGGCTACACCTTC. The encoded protein is CASRKEGGGYTF.

This clonotype was found a few times. The chain combines TRBV29-1 with TRBJ2-2; D is perhaps TRBD1 (5 bases). The CDR3 loop spans 14 amino acids. The germline V gene has CDR1 SQVTM and CDR2 ANQGSEA. The V end lost 1 base, the J end lost 4 bases, and 10 bases lay between the germline ends. CDR3 DNA sequence: TGCAGCGTTGAAGCCAGGGTGGGCACCGGGGAGCTGTTTTTT. Translating gives CSVEARVGTGELFF.

This clonotype was seen only once. The rearrangement joins TRBV7-2 to TRBJ2-1; 11 bases agree with TRBD2. Germline CDR1 SGHTA, CDR2 FQGNSA. The junction had 7 bases not matched to a gene; V was cut back by 7 bases and J by 8 bases. The CDR3 extends over 14 amino acids. CDR3 loop: CASTIAGGRDEQFF. CDR3 nucleotide sequence: TGTGCCAGCACGATAGCGGGGGGGCGCGATGAGCAGTTCTTC.

This chain uses TRBV12-3 or TRBV12-4 with TRBJ1-1, with 12 bases identical to TRBD1. The CDR3 length is 17 residues. V shed 7 bases and J 0 bases; nucleotides not matched to a gene: 9. CDR3: CASTLGTGGTMNTEAFF. The CDR3 DNA reads TGTGCCAGCACTCTCGGGACAGGGGGCACCATGAACACTGAAGCTTTCTTT.

This clonotype has ten or more counts. This sequence joins TRBV15 and TRBJ2-7; 9 bases align to TRBD1. Germline-derived CDR1 and CDR2 are LNHNV and YYDKDF (reference sequence). After removal of 0 bases from V and 0 bases from J, the junction contained 3 bases not matched to a gene. The CDR3 runs 16 residues. The CDR3 here is CATSRDRDRASYEQYF. CDR3 bases: TGTGCCACCAGCAGAGACCGGGACAGGGCCTCCTACGAGCAGTACTTC.

The J gene is TRBJ2-7, the V gene TRBV6-1; TRBD1 might be the D (6 bases). The CDR3 runs to 15 residues. Germline V gene data show CDR1 as MNHNS and CDR2 as SASEGT. V was shortened by 3 bases and J by 6 bases, with 18 bases between the two germline ends. CDR3 nucleotides: TGTGCCAGCAGTGAGGACTCAACAGGGAAAGTCGAGCAGTACTTC. It encodes CASSEDSTGKVEQYF.

The rearrangement joins TRBV7-9 to TRBJ1-4; D call uncertain. CDR1 SEHNR and CDR2 FQNEAQ come from the germline V gene (reference sequence). V was cut by 5 bases and J by 8 bases, with 12 bases left in between. The CDR3 is 13 residues long. The CDR3 loop reads CASSASSGEKLFF. CDR3 bases: TGTGCCAGCAGCGCGTCCTCTGGGGAAAAACTGTTTTTT.

The chain couples TRBV7-2 to TRBJ1-1; tentative D call: TRBD1 (6 bases). With 6 bases removed from V and 1 base from J, the gap between germline ends came to 15 bases. This CDR3 has 15 amino acids. Germline CDR1 reads SGHTA; CDR2 reads FQGNSA. CDR3 bases: TGTGCCAGCAGTAACAATCCGGGACAGAACACTGAAGCTTTCTTT. Its protein is CASSNNPGQNTEAFF.